The clone carrying this TCR beta chain was observed a few times. Its antigen remains unidentified. This specimen comes from a study of T cell repertoires in cytomegalovirus infection. Each CDR3 protein is one row after TCRdb ran MiXCR on the reads. This sample has hundreds of thousands of distinct CDR3 sequences, with roughly 36% found just once. V lost 7 bases, J lost 3 bases, and 15 bases lay in between. The CDR3 runs to 14 residues. Source: cultured PBMCs, taken from culture after CMV antigen stimulation. V gene TRBV23-1 combines with J gene TRBJ1-1; maybe TRBD1 (5 bases). TRBV23-1 is designated an ORF whose function remains uncertain. This sequence was found in a human donor in good health (CMV status not recorded). Some clones in this sample may be carry-over from other donors' samples. CDR3 DNA: TGCGCCAGCACAGGGCCCAAACCGGACACTGAAGCTTTCTTT. This gives the protein CASTGPKPDTEAFF.